The rows below give T cell receptor beta chains drawn from one sample of a study of cytomegalovirus exposure and HLA in healthy donors. The protocol was immunoSEQ multiplex PCR, while the TCRdb copy is restricted to in-frame clones and leaves out a portion. The top ten hold 8% to 10% of the sample, which has about 160,000 clones, roughly four fifths seen once. Sample: PBMCs. The receptor set was obtained from a male donor in good health and CMV-seropositive. The CDR3 runs from the conserved cysteine through the conserved F or W. Each record gives: V gene, J gene, D gene, clone size, CDR3 DNA, CDR3 protein. D genes are given only for firm matches. Expanded clones get a size class; other rows say once, few or many, or leave the size out.

v_gene: TRBV11-2; j_gene: TRBJ1-1; d_gene: TRBD1; abundance: -; CDR3nt: TGTGCCAGCAGGCCGACAGGGATCCACTTTTTGGCTTTCTTT; CDR3aa: CASRPTGIHFLAFF
v_gene: TRBV9; j_gene: TRBJ1-1; d_gene: -; abundance: -; CDR3nt: TGTGCCAGCAGCGTAGAGAGCAACACTGAAGCTTTCTTT; CDR3aa: CASSVESNTEAFF
v_gene: TRBV18; j_gene: TRBJ1-1; d_gene: -; abundance: -; CDR3nt: TGTGCCAGCTCACTGGACATGAACACTGAAGCTTTCTTT; CDR3aa: CASSLDMNTEAFF
v_gene: TRBV7-9; j_gene: TRBJ2-5; d_gene: TRBD1; abundance: -; CDR3nt: TGTGCCAGCAGTCGGACAGGGTTGGGGGAGACCCAGTACTTC; CDR3aa: CASSRTGLGETQYF
v_gene: TRBV6-5; j_gene: TRBJ1-1; d_gene: -; abundance: -; CDR3nt: TGTGCCAGCAGTCCCGGTACTAACACTGAAGCTTTCTTT; CDR3aa: CASSPGTNTEAFF
v_gene: TRBV7-2; j_gene: TRBJ2-7; d_gene: TRBD2; abundance: -; CDR3nt: TGTGCCAGCAGCCCAAACCGACTAGCGGGGGGGCGGAACGAGCAGTACTTC; CDR3aa: CASSPNRLAGGRNEQYF
v_gene: TRBV4-1; j_gene: TRBJ2-3; d_gene: TRBD2; abundance: -; CDR3nt: TGCGCCAGCAGCCAAGATCCTAGCGGGAGCTATACGCAGTATTTT; CDR3aa: CASSQDPSGSYTQYF
v_gene: TRBV5-1; j_gene: TRBJ1-5; d_gene: TRBD1; abundance: -; CDR3nt: TGCGCCAGCAGCTCCGGGACAGGGGAGCAGCCCCAGCATTTT; CDR3aa: CASSSGTGEQPQHF
v_gene: TRBV30; j_gene: TRBJ2-5; d_gene: -; abundance: few; CDR3nt: TGTGCCTGGAGTCGGGGGATTCAAGAGACCCAGTACTTC; CDR3aa: CAWSRGIQETQYF
v_gene: TRBV19; j_gene: TRBJ1-5; d_gene: TRBD1; abundance: -; CDR3nt: TGTGCCAGTAGTATAGCCGGGACAGGGGGCTTACAGCCCCAGCATTTT; CDR3aa: CASSIAGTGGLQPQHF
v_gene: TRBV5-4; j_gene: TRBJ2-3; d_gene: TRBD1; abundance: -; CDR3nt: TGTGCCAGCAGCTTTGGGACAGGTACGCAGTATTTT; CDR3aa: CASSFGTGTQYF
v_gene: TRBV4-1; j_gene: TRBJ2-1; d_gene: TRBD2; abundance: -; CDR3nt: TGCGCCAGCAGCCGAACTAGCGGGGGGTCCTACAATGAGCAGTTCTTC; CDR3aa: CASSRTSGGSYNEQFF
v_gene: TRBV19; j_gene: TRBJ1-2; d_gene: TRBD1; abundance: -; CDR3nt: TGTGCCAGTAGTTCACTGGGACAGGGCTACTATGGCTACACCTTC; CDR3aa: CASSSLGQGYYGYTF
v_gene: TRBV4-3; j_gene: TRBJ1-2; d_gene: TRBD1; abundance: -; CDR3nt: TGCGCCAGCAGCCGTCAGGGGGCGCTCGGCTATGGCTACACCTTC; CDR3aa: CASSRQGALGYGYTF
v_gene: TRBV27; j_gene: TRBJ2-1; d_gene: TRBD2; abundance: once; CDR3nt: TGTGCCAGCAGTTTAACCTGGCTAGCGGGAGTAGGCAATGAGCAGTTCTTC; CDR3aa: CASSLTWLAGVGNEQFF
v_gene: TRBV9; j_gene: TRBJ2-3; d_gene: -; abundance: once; CDR3nt: TGTGCCAGCAGCGTAGAAAGGGCAGGGAGGTCTAGCACAGATACGCAGTATTTT; CDR3aa: CASSVERAGRSSTDTQYF
v_gene: TRBV14; j_gene: TRBJ2-5; d_gene: TRBD1; abundance: once; CDR3nt: TGTGCCAGCAGCCAAGACCAGGACAGGGCCCAGTACTTC; CDR3aa: CASSQDQDRAQYF
v_gene: TRBV4-1; j_gene: TRBJ2-7; d_gene: -; abundance: once; CDR3nt: TGCGCCAGCAGCCAAGTACAGGGGGGGGACTACGAGCAGTACTTC; CDR3aa: CASSQVQGGDYEQYF
v_gene: TRBV28; j_gene: TRBJ2-7; d_gene: TRBD2; abundance: -; CDR3nt: TGTGCCAGCATCCCAGGGACTAGCGGGAGGGAGCAGTACTTC; CDR3aa: CASIPGTSGREQYF
v_gene: TRBV11-3; j_gene: TRBJ1-1; d_gene: -; abundance: -; CDR3nt: TGTGCCAGCAGCTTACTCTGGAACACTGAAGCTTTCTTT; CDR3aa: CASSLLWNTEAFF
v_gene: TRBV5-1; j_gene: TRBJ2-3; d_gene: TRBD2; abundance: -; CDR3nt: TGCGCCAGCAGCCAGGTGGCTAGCGGCCCCACAGATACGCAGTATTTT; CDR3aa: CASSQVASGPTDTQYF
v_gene: TRBV18; j_gene: TRBJ2-7; d_gene: TRBD2; abundance: -; CDR3nt: TGTGCCAGCTCACCAGTCGACGTGGCTAGCGGGAAATTCTCCTACGAGCAGTACTTC; CDR3aa: CASSPVDVASGKFSYEQYF
v_gene: TRBV18; j_gene: TRBJ1-4; d_gene: -; abundance: few; CDR3nt: TGTGCCAGCTCTCACCGGTCAGGGGAGGGGAATGAAAAACTGTTTTTT; CDR3aa: CASSHRSGEGNEKLFF
v_gene: TRBV6-1; j_gene: TRBJ2-1; d_gene: TRBD2; abundance: -; CDR3nt: TGTGCCAGCAGCACCGGGACTAGCGGTTACAATGAGCAGTTCTTC; CDR3aa: CASSTGTSGYNEQFF
v_gene: TRBV11-2; j_gene: TRBJ1-2; d_gene: -; abundance: -; CDR3nt: TGTGCCAGCAGCTTAGACACAGTGACCTATGGCTACACCTTC; CDR3aa: CASSLDTVTYGYTF
v_gene: TRBV5-6; j_gene: TRBJ2-1; d_gene: TRBD1; abundance: -; CDR3nt: TGTGCCAGCAGCAGGACAGGGGATTACTACAATGAGCAGTTCTTC; CDR3aa: CASSRTGDYYNEQFF
v_gene: TRBV18; j_gene: TRBJ2-5; d_gene: TRBD1; abundance: -; CDR3nt: TGTGCCAGCTCCCCACGACAGGGTAGCCAAGAGACCCAGTACTTC; CDR3aa: CASSPRQGSQETQYF
v_gene: TRBV10-3; j_gene: TRBJ2-5; d_gene: -; abundance: -; CDR3nt: TGTGCCATCAGTAGATTAGACGGGGGAGAGACCCAGTACTTC; CDR3aa: CAISRLDGGETQYF
v_gene: TRBV2; j_gene: TRBJ2-5; d_gene: -; abundance: -; CDR3nt: TGTGCCAGCGGGAGGGAGACCCAGTACTTC; CDR3aa: CASGRETQYF
v_gene: TRBV30; j_gene: TRBJ2-6; d_gene: -; abundance: -; CDR3nt: TGTGCCGGAGGGGTCTCTGGGGCCAACGTCCTGACTTTC; CDR3aa: CAGGVSGANVLTF
v_gene: TRBV5-4; j_gene: TRBJ1-3; d_gene: -; abundance: few; CDR3nt: TGTGCCAGCAGCTTTGAGGGCTTTGGAAACACCATATATTTT; CDR3aa: CASSFEGFGNTIYF
v_gene: TRBV11-3; j_gene: TRBJ2-1; d_gene: TRBD2; abundance: few; CDR3nt: TGTGCCAGCAGCTTAGTAACTAGCGGGAGGGATGAGCAGTTCTTC; CDR3aa: CASSLVTSGRDEQFF
v_gene: TRBV18; j_gene: TRBJ2-3; d_gene: -; abundance: -; CDR3nt: TGTGCCAGCTCACCAAGGCCGGCGGGGGCGGGCACAGATACGCAGTATTTT; CDR3aa: CASSPRPAGAGTDTQYF
v_gene: TRBV7-2; j_gene: TRBJ1-6; d_gene: TRBD1; abundance: -; CDR3nt: TGTGCCAGCAGCTTAGCGGGACAGATCAGCTCCTATAATTCACCCCTCCACTTT; CDR3aa: CASSLAGQISSYNSPLHF
v_gene: TRBV6-1; j_gene: TRBJ1-5; d_gene: TRBD1; abundance: -; CDR3nt: TGTGCCAGCAGTGAAGCCCTGACAGGGGGACAGCCCCAGCATTTT; CDR3aa: CASSEALTGGQPQHF
v_gene: TRBV7-9; j_gene: TRBJ2-7; d_gene: TRBD1; abundance: -; CDR3nt: TGTGCCAGCAGCAGGACAGGGTTCGAGCAGTACTTC; CDR3aa: CASSRTGFEQYF
v_gene: TRBV5-4; j_gene: TRBJ2-3; d_gene: TRBD2; abundance: -; CDR3nt: TGTGCCAGCAGCTTTCGGCTAGCGGGGGCGGCAGATACGCAGTATTTT; CDR3aa: CASSFRLAGAADTQYF
v_gene: TRBV11-3; j_gene: TRBJ2-1; d_gene: TRBD2; abundance: once; CDR3nt: TGTGCCAGCAGCTTTACGGGACTAGCCGCTGAGCAGTTCTTC; CDR3aa: CASSFTGLAAEQFF
v_gene: TRBV28; j_gene: TRBJ1-1; d_gene: -; abundance: -; CDR3nt: TGTGCCACCACAGGGTTCACTGAAGCTTTCTTT; CDR3aa: CATTGFTEAFF
v_gene: TRBV4-3; j_gene: TRBJ1-3; d_gene: TRBD1; abundance: -; CDR3nt: TGCGCCAGCAGCCTTGACAGGGGCCCTGGAAACACCATATATTTT; CDR3aa: CASSLDRGPGNTIYF
v_gene: TRBV27; j_gene: TRBJ1-5; d_gene: TRBD1; abundance: -; CDR3nt: TGTGCCAGCAGTTGGGACAGGGTTGGCAATCAGCCCCAGCATTTT; CDR3aa: CASSWDRVGNQPQHF
v_gene: TRBV6-1; j_gene: TRBJ1-2; d_gene: -; abundance: -; CDR3nt: TGTGCCAGCAGTGAAACAGGGTTATATGGCTACACCTTC; CDR3aa: CASSETGLYGYTF
v_gene: TRBV7-6; j_gene: TRBJ2-1; d_gene: -; abundance: -; CDR3nt: TGTGCCAGCAGCTTAGCCCAGGCGGACTACGGCAACAATGAGCAGTTCTTC; CDR3aa: CASSLAQADYGNNEQFF
v_gene: TRBV2; j_gene: TRBJ2-3; d_gene: -; abundance: -; CDR3nt: TGTGCCAGCGGCACCGTGGACATCACAGATACGCAGTATTTT; CDR3aa: CASGTVDITDTQYF
v_gene: TRBV30; j_gene: TRBJ1-5; d_gene: -; abundance: -; CDR3nt: TGTGCCTGGAGTGCTAATAGGGGATATCAGCCCCAGCATTTT; CDR3aa: CAWSANRGYQPQHF
v_gene: TRBV29-1; j_gene: TRBJ1-2; d_gene: -; abundance: -; CDR3nt: TGCAGCGTTGAAGATCACAGTTTTTACTATGGCTACACCTTC; CDR3aa: CSVEDHSFYYGYTF
v_gene: TRBV7-6; j_gene: TRBJ2-7; d_gene: TRBD1; abundance: -; CDR3nt: TGTGCCAGCAGCCCGACCAGGGACAGTATATACGAGCAGTACTTC; CDR3aa: CASSPTRDSIYEQYF
v_gene: TRBV7-8; j_gene: TRBJ2-1; d_gene: -; abundance: -; CDR3nt: TGTGCCAGCAGCTTAGTTCCTTACAATGAGCAGTTCTTC; CDR3aa: CASSLVPYNEQFF